This T cell receptor (beta chain) emerged from a study of T cells in Graves' hyperthyroidism and ophthalmopathy. Broader study findings: Researchers report that a 13 V-J model separated ophthalmopathy from stable hyperthyroidism. Most thyroid-expanded clonotypes above 0.001 were also found in blood.

It was RNA transcripts that yielded the amplified TCR beta CDR3 regions. TCR CDR3 underwent first-round RT-PCR with the HTBI primer set. Using its own MiXCR run on the multiplex PCR reads, TCRdb lists one record per CDR3 protein. This sample has 200,000 to 250,000 distinct CDR3 sequences, with 16% found just once. Pregnant or lactating patients were excluded, as were those with uncontrolled infection or other autoimmune disease. Germline V gene sequence: CDR1 MDHEN, CDR2 SYDVKM. The CDR3 runs 16 residues. V lost 1 base to trimming and J lost 6 bases; unmatched junction nucleotides: 3. Concerning this clonotype itself: Antigen specificity is unknown.

The V call is TRBV28, the J call TRBJ2-1; 13 positions agree with TRBD2. Sequencing input: blood. The TCR comes from a young woman with Graves' ophthalmopathy. Written as DNA, the CDR3 is TGTGCCAGCAGTTTATCCGGGACTAGCGGGGCCAATGAGCAGTTCTTC. Its translation is CASSLSGTSGANEQFF.